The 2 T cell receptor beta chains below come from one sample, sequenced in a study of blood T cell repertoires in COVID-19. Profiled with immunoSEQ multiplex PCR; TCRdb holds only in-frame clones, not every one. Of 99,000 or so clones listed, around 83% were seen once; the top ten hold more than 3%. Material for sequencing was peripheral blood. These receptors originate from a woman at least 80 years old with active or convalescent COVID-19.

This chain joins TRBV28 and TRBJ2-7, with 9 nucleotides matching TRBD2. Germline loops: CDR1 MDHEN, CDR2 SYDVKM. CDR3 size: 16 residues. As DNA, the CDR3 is TGTGCGGTAACACCAGGAGGGACTAGCTCCTCCTACGAGCAGTACTTC. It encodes CAVTPGGTSSSYEQYF.

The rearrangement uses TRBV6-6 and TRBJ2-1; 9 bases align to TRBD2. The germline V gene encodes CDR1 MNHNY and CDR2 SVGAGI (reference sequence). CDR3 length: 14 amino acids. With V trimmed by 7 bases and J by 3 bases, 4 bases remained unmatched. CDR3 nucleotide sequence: TGTGCCAGCACCTTAGCGGGAGTCTACAATGAGCAGTTCTTC. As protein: CASTLAGVYNEQFF.